The source of this T cell receptor (beta chain) is a study of blood T cell repertoires in COVID-19 (dated by TCRdb to the early 2020s). General notes on the study: Samples covering the acute and convalescent phases of COVID-19 were provided by collaborators in the United States, Italy and Spain. The material from the prospective study consisted of cDNA or gDNA derived from T cells, B-cell-depleted T cells, or PBMCs. Subjects who had been exposed to COVID-19, were actively infected with it, or had recovered from it provided the deeply sampled blood TCRbeta repertoires that made up the dataset. The repertoires were made available in a free public database intended to serve as a resource for research on the immune response to SARS-CoV-2. The samples were drawn from the first 160 participants of the ongoing ImmuneRACE study and from under 1,500 subjects provided by 6 global collaborators. The sample metadata nearly always contained a de-identified subject ID, COVID-19 status, age in years and sex. Where HLA class I and class II types were available, the types were taken from metadata supplied by the sample provider, not from assay-based typing.

Whole blood was collected in K2EDTA tubes by collaborating institutions according to the institutions' own protocols. For TCRbeta analysis, collaborators shipped samples in one of three forms: frozen whole blood, isolated PBMCs, or DNA extracted from either of those sample types. Turning to this clone: The clone's antigen remains unknown. No base quality information exists; no much larger clone differs at one position.

The immunoSEQ Assay, a bias-controlled multiplex PCR, was used to amplify TCRbeta CDR3 regions from genomic DNA. The authors' pipeline ran thus. The number of nucleated cells in each sample was estimated from the amplification of reference gene primers within the assay. To quantify the absolute abundance of each unique TCRbeta CDR3 rearrangement, sequence reads were collapsed and filtered. Productive Simpson clonality was computed per sample as the square root of Simpson's diversity index over productive rearrangements. The clones in this table, taken by TCRdb from immuneACCESS, are in-frame only. Not every clone is retained; where verified, under half of the shortfall comes from an unresolved V gene, and the cause of the rest is unknown. V and J calls and clone size are copied from that table; D and trimming were computed from the DNA. The sample yields tens of thousands of clones; 80% to 95% were counted once. Around 3.1% of the sample belongs to the ten largest clones.

Inclusive of the bounding cysteine and phenylalanine, the CDR3 is 10 residues long. CDR3 DNA only is kept here, 30 bases in frame from base 1. V is cut by 6 bases and J by 9 bases, and the space between the germline ends is 8 bases. CDR1 and CDR2 (DFQATT, SNEGSKA) derive from the germline V gene (reference sequence). The paper's findings and limits, for the study overall: Clinical and demographic metadata were provided uncurated, with the amount varying by source and participant.

The sequence links TRBV20-1 to TRBJ2-2; D gene: possibly TRBD1, on 6 matching bases. The source material was peripheral blood. This TCR derives from a man aged 50-59 years with acute or convalescent COVID-19. At the DNA level, the sequence is TGCAGTGCCTGGGGGCGGGAGCTGTTTTTT. Translation gives CSAWGRELFF.